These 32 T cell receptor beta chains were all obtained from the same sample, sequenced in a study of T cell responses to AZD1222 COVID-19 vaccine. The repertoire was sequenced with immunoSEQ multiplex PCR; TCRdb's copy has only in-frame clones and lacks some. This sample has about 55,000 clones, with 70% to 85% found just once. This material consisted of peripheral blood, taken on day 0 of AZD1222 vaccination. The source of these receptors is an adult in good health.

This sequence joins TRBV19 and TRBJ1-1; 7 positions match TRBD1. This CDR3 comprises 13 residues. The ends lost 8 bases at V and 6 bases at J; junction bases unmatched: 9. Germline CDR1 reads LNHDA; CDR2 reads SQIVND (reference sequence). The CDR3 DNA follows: TGTGCCAGTCAGGGACAGTCAATTGCTGAAGCTTTCTTT. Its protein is CASQGQSIAEAFF.

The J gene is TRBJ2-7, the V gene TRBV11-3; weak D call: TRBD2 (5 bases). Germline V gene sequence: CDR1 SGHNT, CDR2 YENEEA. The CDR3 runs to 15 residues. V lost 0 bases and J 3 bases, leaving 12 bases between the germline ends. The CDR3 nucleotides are TGTGCCAGCAGCTTAGAATCGGGGAACTACTACGAGCAGTACTTC. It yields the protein CASSLESGNYYEQYF.

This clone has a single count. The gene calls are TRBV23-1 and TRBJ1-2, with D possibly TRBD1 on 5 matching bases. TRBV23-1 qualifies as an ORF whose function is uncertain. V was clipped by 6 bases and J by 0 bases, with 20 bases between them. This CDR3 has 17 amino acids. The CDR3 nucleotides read TGCGCCAGCAGCCCTTACTACGGCGGGGCACCTAACTATGGCTACACCTTC. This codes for CASSPYYGGAPNYGYTF.

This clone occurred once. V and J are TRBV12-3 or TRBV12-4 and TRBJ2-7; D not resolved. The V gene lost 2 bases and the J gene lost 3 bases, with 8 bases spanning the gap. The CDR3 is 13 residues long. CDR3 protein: CASSLNRDYEQYF. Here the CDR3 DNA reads TGTGCCAGCAGTTTAAACAGAGACTACGAGCAGTACTTC.

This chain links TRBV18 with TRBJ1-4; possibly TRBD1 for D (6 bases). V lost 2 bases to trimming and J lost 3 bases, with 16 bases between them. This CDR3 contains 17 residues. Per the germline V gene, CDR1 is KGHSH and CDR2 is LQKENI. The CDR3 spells CASSPDTSRGANEKLFF. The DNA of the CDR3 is TGTGCCAGCTCACCAGATACGTCCAGGGGAGCTAATGAAAAACTGTTTTTT.

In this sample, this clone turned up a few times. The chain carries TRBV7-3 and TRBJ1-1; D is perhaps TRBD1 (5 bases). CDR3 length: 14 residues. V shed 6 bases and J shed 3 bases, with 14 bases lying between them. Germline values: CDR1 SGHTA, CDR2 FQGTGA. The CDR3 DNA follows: TGTGCCAGCAGGCCCGGGATAGGGGACACTGAAGCTTTCTTT. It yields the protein CASRPGIGDTEAFF.

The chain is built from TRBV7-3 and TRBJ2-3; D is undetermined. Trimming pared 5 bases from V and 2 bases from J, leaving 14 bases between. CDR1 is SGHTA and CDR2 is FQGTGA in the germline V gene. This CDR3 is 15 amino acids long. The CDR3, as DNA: TGTGCCAGCAGCCCCGTGGGTCAGGACACAGATACGCAGTATTTT. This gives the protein CASSPVGQDTDTQYF.

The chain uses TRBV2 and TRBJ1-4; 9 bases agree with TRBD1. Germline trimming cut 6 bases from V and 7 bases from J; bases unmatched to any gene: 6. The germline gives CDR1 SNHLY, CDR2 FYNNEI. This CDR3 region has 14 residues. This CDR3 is CASSVQGAFEKLFF. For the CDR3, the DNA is TGTGCCAGCAGCGTACAGGGGGCGTTTGAAAAACTGTTTTTT.

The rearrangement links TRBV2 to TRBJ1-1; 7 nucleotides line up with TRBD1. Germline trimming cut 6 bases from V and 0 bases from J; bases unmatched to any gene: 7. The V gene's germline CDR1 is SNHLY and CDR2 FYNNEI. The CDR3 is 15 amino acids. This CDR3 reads CASSERGQMNTEAFF. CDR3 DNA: TGTGCCAGCAGCGAAAGGGGACAGATGAACACTGAAGCTTTCTTT.

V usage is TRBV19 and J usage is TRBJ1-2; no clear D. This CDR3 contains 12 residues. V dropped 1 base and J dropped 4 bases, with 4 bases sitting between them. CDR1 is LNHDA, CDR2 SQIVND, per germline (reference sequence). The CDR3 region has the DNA TGTGCCAGTAGTATAGCGGCCTATGGCTACACCTTC. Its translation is CASSIAAYGYTF.

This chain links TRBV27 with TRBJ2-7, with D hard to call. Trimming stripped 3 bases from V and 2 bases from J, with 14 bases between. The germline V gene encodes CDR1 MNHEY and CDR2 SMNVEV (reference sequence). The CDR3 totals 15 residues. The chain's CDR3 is CASSLWAGGTYEQYF. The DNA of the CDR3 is TGTGCCAGCAGTTTGTGGGCCGGCGGTACCTACGAGCAGTACTTC.

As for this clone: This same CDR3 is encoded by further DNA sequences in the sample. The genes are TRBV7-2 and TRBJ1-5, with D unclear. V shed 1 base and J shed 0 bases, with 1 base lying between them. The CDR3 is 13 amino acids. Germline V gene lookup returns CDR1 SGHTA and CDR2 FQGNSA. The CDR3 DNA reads TGTGCCAGCAGCTTAGATAGCAATCAGCCCCAGCATTTT. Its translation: CASSLDSNQPQHF.

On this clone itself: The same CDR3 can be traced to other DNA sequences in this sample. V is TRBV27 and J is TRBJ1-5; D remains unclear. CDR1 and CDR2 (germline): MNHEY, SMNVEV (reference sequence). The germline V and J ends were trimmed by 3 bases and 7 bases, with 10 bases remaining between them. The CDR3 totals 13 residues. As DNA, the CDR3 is TGTGCCAGCAGTTTGTGGGGTAAACAGCCCCAGCATTTT. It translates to CASSLWGKQPQHF.

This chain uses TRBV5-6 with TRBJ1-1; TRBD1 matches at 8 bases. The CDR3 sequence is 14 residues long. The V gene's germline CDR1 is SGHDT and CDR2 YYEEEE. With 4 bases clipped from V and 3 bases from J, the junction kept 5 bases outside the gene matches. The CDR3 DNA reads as TGTGCCAGCAGCCAGGGGGCTTGGTACACTGAAGCTTTCTTT. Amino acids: CASSQGAWYTEAFF.

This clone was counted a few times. The CDR3 loop is CSVGSGGEKLFF. The DNA for the CDR3 is TGCAGCGTTGGATCGGGAGGGGAAAAACTGTTTTTT. This chain links TRBV29-1 with TRBJ1-4, with D hard to call. V lost 4 bases and J lost 8, with 11 bases in between. Germline V gives CDR1 SQVTM, CDR2 ANQGSEA. The CDR3 contains 12 residues.

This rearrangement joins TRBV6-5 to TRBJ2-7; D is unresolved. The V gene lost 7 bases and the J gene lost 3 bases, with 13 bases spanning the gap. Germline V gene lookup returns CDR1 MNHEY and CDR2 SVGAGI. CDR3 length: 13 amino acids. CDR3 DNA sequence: TGTGCCAGCATCTTAGACGGAATCTACGAGCAGTACTTC. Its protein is CASILDGIYEQYF.

The CDR3, as DNA: TGTGCCAGCACGGGGAGGCTCTTCCAGCCCCAGCATTTT. Its translation: CASTGRLFQPQHF. The chain uses TRBV2 and TRBJ1-5; D not resolved. The V gene's germline CDR1 is SNHLY and CDR2 FYNNEI. V gave up 7 bases and J gave up 7 bases, with 14 bases separating them. The CDR3 extends over 13 amino acids.

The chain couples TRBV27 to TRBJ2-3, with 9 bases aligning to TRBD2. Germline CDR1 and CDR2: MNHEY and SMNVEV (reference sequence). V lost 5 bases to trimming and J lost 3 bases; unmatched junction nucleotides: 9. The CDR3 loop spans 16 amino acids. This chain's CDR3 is CASSTPREGKTDTQYF. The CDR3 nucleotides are TGTGCCAGCAGTACTCCGCGGGAGGGGAAGACAGATACGCAGTATTTT.

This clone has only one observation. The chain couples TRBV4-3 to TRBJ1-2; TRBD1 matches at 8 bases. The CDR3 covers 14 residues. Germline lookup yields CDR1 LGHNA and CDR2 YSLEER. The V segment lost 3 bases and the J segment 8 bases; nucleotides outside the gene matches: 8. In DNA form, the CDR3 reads TGCGCCAGCAGCCATGCGGGTGGGACAGGAGGCTACACCTTC. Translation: CASSHAGGTGGYTF.

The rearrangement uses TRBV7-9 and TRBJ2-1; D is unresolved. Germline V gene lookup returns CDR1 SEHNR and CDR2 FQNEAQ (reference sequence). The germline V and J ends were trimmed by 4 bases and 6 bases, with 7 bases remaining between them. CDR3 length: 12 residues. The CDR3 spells CASSSGLNEQFF. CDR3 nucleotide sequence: TGTGCCAGCAGCTCCGGGCTCAATGAGCAGTTCTTC.

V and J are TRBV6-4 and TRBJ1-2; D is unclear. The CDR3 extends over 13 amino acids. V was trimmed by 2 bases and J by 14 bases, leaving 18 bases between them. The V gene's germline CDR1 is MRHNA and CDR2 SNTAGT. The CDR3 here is CASSDTPPASLTF. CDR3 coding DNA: TGTGCCAGCAGTGACACCCCCCCGGCCAGCTTAACCTTC.

DNA for the CDR3: TGTGCCAGCAGCCCCCTAGGACAGGGTGTCACTGAAGCTTTCTTT. It is translated as CASSPLGQGVTEAFF. This sequence joins TRBV7-2 and TRBJ1-1, with TRBD1 matching over 8 bases. Germline values: CDR1 SGHTA, CDR2 FQGNSA. The CDR3 sequence is 15 residues long. After removal of 5 bases from V and 4 bases from J, the junction contained 9 bases not matched to a gene.

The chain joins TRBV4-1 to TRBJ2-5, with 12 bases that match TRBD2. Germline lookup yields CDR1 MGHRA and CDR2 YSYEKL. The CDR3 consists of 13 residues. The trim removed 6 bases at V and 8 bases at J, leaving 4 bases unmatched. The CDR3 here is CASRPLAGGTQYF. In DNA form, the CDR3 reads TGCGCCAGCAGACCACTAGCGGGAGGCACCCAGTACTTC.

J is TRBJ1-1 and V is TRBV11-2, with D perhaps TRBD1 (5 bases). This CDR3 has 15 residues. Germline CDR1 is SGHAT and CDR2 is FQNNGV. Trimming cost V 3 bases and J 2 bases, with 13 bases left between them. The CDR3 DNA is TGTGCCAGCAGCTTTTATTCAGGGCCCAACACTGAAGCTTTCTTT. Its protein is CASSFYSGPNTEAFF.

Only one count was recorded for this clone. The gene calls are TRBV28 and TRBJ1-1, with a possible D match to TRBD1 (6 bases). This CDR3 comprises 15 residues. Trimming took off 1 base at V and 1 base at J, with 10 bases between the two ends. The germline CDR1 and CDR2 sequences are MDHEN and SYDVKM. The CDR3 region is CASSLSGDSNTEAFF. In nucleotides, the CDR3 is TGTGCCAGCAGTTTATCAGGGGACTCGAACACTGAAGCTTTCTTT.

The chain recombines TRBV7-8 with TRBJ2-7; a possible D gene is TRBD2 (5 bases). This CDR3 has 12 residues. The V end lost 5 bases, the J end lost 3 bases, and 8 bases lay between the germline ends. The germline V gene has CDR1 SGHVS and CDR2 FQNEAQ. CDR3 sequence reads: CASSPGNYEQYF. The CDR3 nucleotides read TGTGCCAGCAGCCCCGGGAACTACGAGCAGTACTTC. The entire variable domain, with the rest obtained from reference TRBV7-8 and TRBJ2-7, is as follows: GAGVSQSPRYKVAKRGQDVALRCDPISGHVSLFWYQQALGQGPEFLTYFQNEAQLDKSGLPSDRFFAERPEGSVSTLKIQRTQQEDSAVYLCASSPGNYEQYFGPGTRLTVT.

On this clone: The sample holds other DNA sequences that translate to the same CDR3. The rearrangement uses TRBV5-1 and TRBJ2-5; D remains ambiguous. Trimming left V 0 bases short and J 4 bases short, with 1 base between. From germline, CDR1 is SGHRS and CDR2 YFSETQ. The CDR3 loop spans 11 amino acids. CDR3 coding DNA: TGCGCCAGCAGCTTGGCAGAGACCCAGTACTTC. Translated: CASSLAETQYF. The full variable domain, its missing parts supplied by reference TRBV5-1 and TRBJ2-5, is KAGVTQTPRYLIKTRGQQVTLSCSPISGHRSVSWYQQTPGQGLQFLFEYFSETQRNKGNFPGRFSGRQFSNSRSEMNVSTLELGDSALYLCASSLAETQYFGPGTRLLVL.

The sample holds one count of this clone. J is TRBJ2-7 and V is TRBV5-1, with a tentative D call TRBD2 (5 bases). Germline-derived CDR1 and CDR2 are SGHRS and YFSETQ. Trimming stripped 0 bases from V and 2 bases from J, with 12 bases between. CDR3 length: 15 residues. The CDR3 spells CASSLGPSPTYEQYF. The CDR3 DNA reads TGCGCCAGCAGCTTGGGGCCTAGCCCCACCTACGAGCAGTACTTC. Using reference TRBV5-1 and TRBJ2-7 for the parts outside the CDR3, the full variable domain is KAGVTQTPRYLIKTRGQQVTLSCSPISGHRSVSWYQQTPGQGLQFLFEYFSETQRNKGNFPGRFSGRQFSNSRSEMNVSTLELGDSALYLCASSLGPSPTYEQYFGPGTRLTVT.

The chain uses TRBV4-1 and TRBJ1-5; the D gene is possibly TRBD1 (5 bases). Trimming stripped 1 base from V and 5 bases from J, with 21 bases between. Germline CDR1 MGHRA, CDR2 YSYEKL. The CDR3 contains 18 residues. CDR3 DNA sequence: TGCGCCAGCAGCCAAGGGTATAGTATGGGGGATGGAGATCAGCCCCAGCATTTT. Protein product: CASSQGYSMGDGDQPQHF.

CDR3 bases: TGTGCCAGCAGCGTTAGGGCCGGGAGGGCCCGGGATGATGAGCAGTTCTTC. This sequence encodes CASSVRAGRARDDEQFF. J is TRBJ2-1 and V is TRBV9, with TRBD2 identical over 8 bases. Germline V gives CDR1 SGDLS, CDR2 YYNGEE. With 2 bases clipped from V and 8 bases from J, the junction kept 15 bases outside the gene matches. This CDR3 region has 17 residues.

The DNA of the CDR3 is TGTGCTACCGGGGAGATGAGCTCCTACGAGCAGTACTTC. Amino acid sequence: CATGEMSSYEQYF. The chain has TRBV12-5 and TRBJ2-7; TRBD2 might be the D (5 bases). The CDR3 sequence is 13 residues long. Trimming shortened V by 10 bases and J by 0 bases, and 13 bases separated the two germline ends. The germline V gene has CDR1 LGHNT and CDR2 FRNRAP.

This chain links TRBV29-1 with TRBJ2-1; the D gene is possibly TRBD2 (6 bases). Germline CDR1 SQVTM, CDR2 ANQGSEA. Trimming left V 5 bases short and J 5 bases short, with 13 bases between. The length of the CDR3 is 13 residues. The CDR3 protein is CSVPRGTNNEQFF. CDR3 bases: TGCAGCGTTCCTCGGGGGACGAACAATGAGCAGTTCTTC.